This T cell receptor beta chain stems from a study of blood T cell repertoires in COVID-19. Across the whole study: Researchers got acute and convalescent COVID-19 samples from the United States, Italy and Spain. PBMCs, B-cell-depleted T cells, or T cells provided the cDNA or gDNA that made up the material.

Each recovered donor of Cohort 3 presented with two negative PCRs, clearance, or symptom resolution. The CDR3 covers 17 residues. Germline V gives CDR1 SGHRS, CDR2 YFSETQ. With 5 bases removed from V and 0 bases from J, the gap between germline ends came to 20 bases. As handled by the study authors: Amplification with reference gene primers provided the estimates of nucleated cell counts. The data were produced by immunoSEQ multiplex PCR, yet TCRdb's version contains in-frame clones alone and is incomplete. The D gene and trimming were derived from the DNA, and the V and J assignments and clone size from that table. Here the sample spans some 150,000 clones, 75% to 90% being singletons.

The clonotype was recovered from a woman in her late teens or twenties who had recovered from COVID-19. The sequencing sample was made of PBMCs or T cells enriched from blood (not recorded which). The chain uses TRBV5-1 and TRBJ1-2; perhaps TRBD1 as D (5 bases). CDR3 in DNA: TGCGCCAGCAGATTCGAGCCGTCGGGGGGGTCTAACTATGGCTACACCTTC. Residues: CASRFEPSGGSNYGYTF.